The subject of this entry is one TCR beta chain. Its specificity is not known. This sample stems from a study of CD8 T cells in ankylosing spondylitis. Findings of the study overall: Within peripheral blood, clones linked to disease were CD8+ and relatively rare. Apparently characteristic of ankylosing spondylitis blood was a TCR beta motif (about 8 highly homologous variants). Before this, some motif variants had been reported in reactive arthritis synovial fluid and blood.

A quantitative 5'-RACE method, one with molecular barcodes, was used to make TCR beta libraries. MiXCR was run by TCRdb on the 5' RACE reads, yielding one entry per CDR3 protein. The sample lists roughly 200,000 distinct CDR3 sequences; roughly 24% were seen once. Germline loops: CDR1 DFQATT, CDR2 SNEGSKA (reference sequence). V lost 6 bases and J 5 bases, leaving 17 bases between the germline ends. The CDR3 runs to 14 residues. Sequencing was performed on blood, either unsorted or a sorted T cell fraction (not recorded which). This TCR was sampled from a male donor with ankylosing spondylitis or in good health (not recorded which). The rearrangement joins TRBV20-1 to TRBJ1-3; no reliable D call. The CDR3 DNA sequence: TGCAGTGCCAGCGGTAACGACGGAAGAAACACCATATATTTT. Residues: CSASGNDGRNTIYF.